This T cell receptor beta chain was sequenced during a study of identical twins. Using its own MiXCR run on the 5' RACE reads, TCRdb lists one record per CDR3 protein. The profile shows 500,000 to 600,000 distinct CDR3 sequences, about 20% of them singletons. The CDR3 is 12 residues long. Germline V gives CDR1 MNHEY, CDR2 SVGEGT. V lost 2 bases to trimming and J lost 4 bases, with 5 bases between them. Note on this clonotype: A much bigger clone sits one base away, suggesting this may be a read error.

The sample also formed part of further work on T cells expressing NK-cell markers. From that second work: The use of an anti-gamma-delta TCR antibody, which was added in several experiments, restricted sorting to T cells expressing alpha-beta TCR.

The specimen was CD4+ T cells sorted from blood. V and J are TRBV6-2 or TRBV6-3 and TRBJ1-2; D ambiguous. This TCR was recovered from a woman between 18 and 29 years old in good health. The CDR3: CASSYAGYGYTF. The DNA for the CDR3 is TGTGCCAGCAGTTACGCAGGCTATGGCTACACCTTC.